One and the same sample provided the 22 T cell receptor beta chains below, sequenced in a study of T-cell memory formation after mild COVID-19. TCRdb itself ran the 5' RACE reads through MiXCR, one entry per CDR3 protein. Here the sample spans roughly 160,000 distinct CDR3 sequences, more than 9% being singletons. Sequenced: PBMCs or a T cell subset sorted from them (not recorded which). These receptors originate from a man aged 18 to 30 who had mild COVID-19 (a few samples of this study predate the infection). Cell type and time point are not known.

A few counts support this clonotype. This chain links TRBV6-5 with TRBJ2-7; no definite D call. From germline, CDR1 is MNHEY and CDR2 SVGAGI. This CDR3 has 13 residues. V lost 2 bases and J lost 0, with 5 bases in between. This chain's CDR3 is CASSYHISYEQYF. In DNA form, the CDR3 reads TGTGCCAGCAGTTACCACATCTCCTACGAGCAGTACTTC.

The chain is built from TRBV30 and TRBJ2-5; TRBD2 aligns across 7 bases. The CDR3 is 15 residues long. Germline V gene sequence: CDR1 GTSNPN, CDR2 SVGIG (reference sequence). J gave up 5 bases and V 0 bases, and 9 bases lay outside the gene matches. The CDR3, as DNA: TGTGCCTGGAGTGTAGGGAGCGGGGCACGGGAGACCCAGTACTTC. It codes for CAWSVGSGARETQYF.

The J gene is TRBJ1-2, the V gene TRBV6-6, with D possibly TRBD1 on 6 matching bases. CDR3 length: 16 amino acids. Germline V gene lookup returns CDR1 MNHNY and CDR2 SVGAGI (reference sequence). V was pared by 8 bases and J by 3 bases, with 22 bases between. The CDR3 sequence: CASYLGARAMYYGYTF. The DNA for the CDR3 is TGTGCCAGCTACCTGGGGGCCAGGGCGATGTACTATGGCTACACCTTC.

The rearrangement joins TRBV7-3 to TRBJ1-2, with no clear D. Germline V gives CDR1 SGHTA, CDR2 FQGTGA. This CDR3 comprises 13 residues. V was clipped by 5 bases and J by 0 bases, with 7 bases between them. The CDR3 bases are TGTGCCAGCAGCCCAACCACTAACTATGGCTACACCTTC. It translates to CASSPTTNYGYTF.

CDR3 loop: CSARAAGDIGTEAFF. CDR3 nucleotide sequence: TGCAGTGCTAGGGCGGCAGGGGATATCGGGACTGAAGCTTTCTTT. The chain joins TRBV20-1 to TRBJ1-1; D may be TRBD1 (6 bases). The V end lost 3 bases, the J end lost 5 bases, and 19 bases lay between the germline ends. There are 15 residues in the CDR3. CDR1 is DFQATT and CDR2 is SNEGSKA in the germline V gene (reference sequence).

This clonotype was found many times. The chain uses TRBV24-1 and TRBJ2-3, with no clear D. Trimming removed 4 bases at V and 6 bases at J, with 4 bases between. Germline CDR1 and CDR2: KGHDR and SFDVKD. The CDR3 is made up of 11 amino acids. The CDR3 loop is CATSERDTQYF. CDR3 bases: TGTGCCACCAGTGAACGGGATACGCAGTATTTT.

The chain combines TRBV20-1 with TRBJ2-1; 8 nucleotides match TRBD1. The CDR3 length is 15 residues. Germline trimming cut 6 bases from V and 5 bases from J; bases unmatched to any gene: 12. Germline loops: CDR1 DFQATT, CDR2 SNEGSKA (reference sequence). CDR3 in DNA: TGCAGTGCGACCGCCGGGACAGGCGGGAACAATGAGCAGTTCTTC. Encoded protein: CSATAGTGGNNEQFF.

This clonotype has at least ten counts. The chain links TRBV7-6 to TRBJ2-2, with a possible D match to TRBD1 (6 bases). CDR3 size: 18 residues. V was cut by 1 base and J by 4 bases, with 19 bases left in between. Germline V gene lookup returns CDR1 SGHVS and CDR2 FNYEAQ. The CDR3 here is CASSLGTGITASTGELFF. The DNA of the CDR3 is TGTGCCAGCAGCTTAGGAACAGGGATTACGGCGAGCACCGGGGAGCTGTTTTTT. The full variable domain, in which reference TRBV7-6 and TRBJ2-2 provide the parts outside the CDR3, is GAGVSQSPRYKVTKRGQDVALRCDPISGHVSLYWYRQALGQGPEFLTYFNYEAQQDKSGLPNDRFSAERPEGSISTLTIQRTEQRDSAMYRCASSLGTGITASTGELFFGEGSRLTVL.

The chain combines TRBV5-1 with TRBJ1-1; D is perhaps TRBD1 (6 bases). Germline V CDR1 and CDR2: SGHRS, YFSETQ. This CDR3 is built from 14 residues. Trimming removed 3 bases from V and 1 base from J, with 10 bases in between. In DNA, the CDR3 is TGCGCCAGCAGCTGGGGGGCGGCGAACACTGAAGCTTTCTTT. It encodes CASSWGAANTEAFF.

Ten or more counts support this clonotype. The rearrangement uses TRBV6-5 and TRBJ2-5; 7 nucleotides align to TRBD1. The germline V gene encodes CDR1 MNHEY and CDR2 SVGAGI. V was pared by 4 bases and J by 2 bases, with 13 bases of the junction left unmatched. There are 17 residues in the CDR3. The CDR3 coding sequence is TGTGCCAGCAGTTCAAGATACTTGGCCAGGGGGCAAGAGACCCAGTACTTC. This translates into CASSSRYLARGQETQYF.

The CDR3: CAISESMGTLGTQYF. The CDR3 DNA follows: TGTGCCATCAGTGAGTCGATGGGCACTTTGGGTACGCAGTATTTT. This chain links TRBV10-3 with TRBJ2-3; D gene unclear. CDR3 size: 15 residues. V dropped 0 bases and J dropped 8 bases, with 15 bases sitting between them. Germline loops: CDR1 ENHRY, CDR2 SYGVKD.

This clonotype was counted between two and nine times. The V call is TRBV6-1, the J call TRBJ1-2; D gene uncertain. Trimming removed 7 bases from V and 7 bases from J, with 19 bases in between. Germline CDR1 reads MNHNS; CDR2 reads SASEGT. This CDR3 is built from 14 residues. The CDR3 DNA reads TGTGCCAGCACCCTATCGGGAGATTCGTTTGGCTACACCTTC. This sequence encodes CASTLSGDSFGYTF.

The rearrangement links TRBV6-5 to TRBJ1-2; TRBD1 agrees at 7 bases. The CDR3 sequence is 16 residues long. Germline V gives CDR1 MNHEY, CDR2 SVGAGI. V lost 0 bases, J lost 4 bases, and 8 bases stayed unmatched. DNA of the CDR3: TGTGCCAGCAGTTACTCGAGAGGGGGCAGTAGCTATGGCTACACCTTC. It encodes CASSYSRGGSSYGYTF.

In its sample, this clonotype was seen once. The J gene is TRBJ2-5, the V gene TRBV7-2; TRBD2 agrees at 11 bases. There are 14 residues in the CDR3. Germline CDR1 SGHTA, CDR2 FQGNSA. Germline trimming cut 3 bases from V and 5 bases from J; bases unmatched to any gene: 2. CDR3 sequence (DNA): TGTGCCAGCAGCTTCTCTAGCGGGGGGGAGACCCAGTACTTC. Translated, it gives CASSFSSGGETQYF.

V and J are TRBV6-5 and TRBJ2-1; 11 bases fit TRBD2. The CDR3 runs to 14 residues. Germline CDR1 and CDR2: MNHEY and SVGAGI. Losses at the gene ends were 7 bases for V and 6 bases for J; bases not matched to a gene: 5. CDR3 sequence (DNA): TGTGCCAGCAATCGACTAGCGGGGAGCAATGAGCAGTTCTTC. It yields the protein CASNRLAGSNEQFF.

This clonotype was found a few times. The DNA for the CDR3 is TGCAGTGCTAGAGATCCAGCGGACTACAATGAGCAGTTCTTC. Translated: CSARDPADYNEQFF. V is TRBV20-1 and J is TRBJ2-1, with D maybe TRBD2 (5 bases). V was pared by 0 bases and J by 3 bases, with 9 bases between. CDR3 size: 14 residues. Germline V lookup: CDR1 DFQATT, CDR2 SNEGSKA (reference sequence).

In this sample, this clonotype turned up many times. V usage is TRBV12-5 and J usage is TRBJ2-1; no clear D. The length of the CDR3 is 12 residues. Germline-derived CDR1 and CDR2 are LGHNT and FRNRAP. V lost 6 bases, J lost 9 bases, and 12 bases lay in between. The chain's CDR3 is CASGSATTEQFF. For the CDR3, the DNA is TGTGCTAGTGGCTCGGCCACTACTGAGCAGTTCTTC.

This clonotype was seen repeatedly, ten times or more. The chain couples TRBV29-1 to TRBJ2-3; 8 bases are a match to TRBD1. CDR3 length: 12 amino acids. Germline CDR1 is SQVTM and CDR2 is ANQGSEA. J was trimmed by 3 bases and V by 6 bases; bases with no gene match: 2. This CDR3 reads CSVGQGTDTQYF. DNA for the CDR3: TGCAGCGTAGGACAGGGAACAGATACGCAGTATTTT.

The rearrangement joins TRBV29-1 to TRBJ1-5; D is uncertain. The CDR3 loop spans 16 amino acids. Germline CDR1 and CDR2: SQVTM and ANQGSEA. V was shortened by 8 bases and J by 0 bases, with 20 bases between the two germline ends. Here the CDR3 reads CSPHAVGFYSNQPQHF. The CDR3, as DNA: TGCAGCCCCCACGCCGTGGGGTTTTATAGCAATCAGCCCCAGCATTTT.

This clonotype was detected a few times. J is TRBJ2-2 and V is TRBV5-1; D is ambiguous. Germline V gives CDR1 SGHRS, CDR2 YFSETQ. The CDR3 runs to 13 residues. V lost 4 bases and J lost 5, with 9 bases in between. In DNA, the CDR3 is TGCGCCAGCAGCCCCGGCATTACCGGGGAGCTGTTTTTT. Protein: CASSPGITGELFF.

This clonotype was seen repeatedly, ten times or more. The chain employs TRBV7-8 and TRBJ2-1; no clear D. The CDR3 runs to 16 residues. Germline V lookup: CDR1 SGHVS, CDR2 FQNEAQ. V was cut by 5 bases and J by 1 base, with 15 bases left in between. The CDR3 here is CASSPRRVRSYNEQFF. The CDR3 region has the DNA TGTGCCAGCAGCCCACGTAGGGTGAGGTCCTACAATGAGCAGTTCTTC.

CDR3 DNA sequence: TGTGCCAGCAGCTTGGGCCTCGGGGGCTTCCACAAAAACATTCAGTACTTC. The encoded protein is CASSLGLGGFHKNIQYF. The chain combines TRBV5-5 with TRBJ2-4; D may match TRBD1 or TRBD2 (6 bases each). This CDR3 is 17 amino acids long. Germline V gene sequence: CDR1 SGHKS, CDR2 YYEKEE (reference sequence). V was shortened by 0 bases and J by 3 bases, with 16 bases between the two germline ends.